These T cell receptor beta chains were read from a single sample in a study of blood T cell repertoires in COVID-19. Some clones are missing from TCRdb's copy, which holds only in-frame ones; the method was immunoSEQ multiplex PCR. In the table there are over 70,000 clones, 76% of which are singletons. The sequencing sample was made of peripheral blood. These receptors originate from a man between 65 and 85 years old with acute or convalescent COVID-19. Each CDR3 is given with its conserved first and last residue. Each record gives: D gene, J gene, clone size, V gene, CDR3 DNA, CDR3 protein. The D gene is left open where the match is weak. Part of the rows lack a size; the others show once, few, many or a class for expanded clones.

-,TRBJ2-1,once,TRBV3-1/TRBV3-2,TGTGCCAGCAGCCAAGATCGGGCGGGGGCGTTAGGTGAGCAGTTCTTC,CASSQDRAGALGEQFF
TRBD1,TRBJ1-4,-,TRBV6-6,TGTGCCAGCAGTCAAATTGACAGGGAGAATGAAAAACTGTTTTTT,CASSQIDRENEKLFF
-,TRBJ2-7,-,TRBV27,TGTGCCAGCAGCCGAGACAGCTACTACGAGCAGTACTTC,CASSRDSYYEQYF
-,TRBJ1-1,-,TRBV11-2,TGTGCCAGCAGCTTCAGGTCGGTTAGGGGCACTGAAGCTTTCTTT,CASSFRSVRGTEAFF
-,TRBJ2-1,few,TRBV30,TGTGCCTGGAGTCCAGGGCACAATGAGCAGTTCTTC,CAWSPGHNEQFF
-,TRBJ1-1,-,TRBV5-8,TGTGCCAGCAGCTCTGATTCTCGATACGGGAGCACTGAAGCTTTCTTT,CASSSDSRYGSTEAFF
-,TRBJ1-2,-,TRBV5-1,TGCGCCAGCAGCTTGGCCAGGGGTTCTGTCAACTATGGCTACACCTTC,CASSLARGSVNYGYTF
TRBD1,TRBJ1-1,medium-sized,TRBV4-1,TGCGCCAGCAGCCACAGACAGGGGACGGTGAACACTGAAGCTTTCTTT,CASSHRQGTVNTEAFF
TRBD2,TRBJ2-1,-,TRBV12-3/TRBV12-4,TGTGCCAGCAGTTTCGAACTAGCGGAGCAGTTCTTC,CASSFELAEQFF
-,TRBJ1-1,-,TRBV7-2,TGTGCCAGCAGCTCGACTCAGGGCGGTTCTAGGGAAGCTTTCTTT,CASSSTQGGSREAFF
TRBD1,TRBJ1-2,-,TRBV12-3/TRBV12-4,TGTGCCAGCAGCCAACAGGGGTTTTATGGCTACACCTTC,CASSQQGFYGYTF
TRBD1,TRBJ1-1,-,TRBV7-3,TGTGCCAGCGTCCGACAGGGAAGGGGGAACACTGAAGCTTTCTTT,CASVRQGRGNTEAFF
-,TRBJ1-3,-,TRBV28,TGTGCCAGCAGTTCCATGGGACTTTTGGGAAACACCATATATTTT,CASSSMGLLGNTIYF
TRBD1,TRBJ2-2,-,TRBV5-4,TGTGCCAGCACCCAGGGTGGGACAGGTATCACCGGGGAGCTGTTTTTT,CASTQGGTGITGELFF
TRBD2,TRBJ2-7,-,TRBV6-5,TGTGCCACGAAGCGGGGGAGGGCGTCATACGAGCAGTACTTC,CATKRGRASYEQYF
TRBD2,TRBJ2-3,few,TRBV15,TGTGCCACCAGCAGAGATCTTCCATCTAGCGGGAGCACAGATACGCAGTATTTT,CATSRDLPSSGSTDTQYF
-,TRBJ2-7,-,TRBV29-1,TGCAGCGTTGACAGGGGCTACGAGCAGTACTTC,CSVDRGYEQYF
TRBD1,TRBJ2-4,-,TRBV28,TGTGCCAGCAGTACCGGGACAGGGGGCGCGAAGGCCAAAAACATTCAGTACTTC,CASSTGTGGAKAKNIQYF
-,TRBJ1-1,few,TRBV2,TGTGCCAGCAGTGAGGGGGGGAACACTGAAGCTTTCTTT,CASSEGGNTEAFF
TRBD1,TRBJ1-5,-,TRBV28,TGTGCCAGCAGTGCACCTACAGGGGGCATAAATCAGCCCCAGCATTTT,CASSAPTGGINQPQHF
TRBD2,TRBJ2-1,-,TRBV11-2,TGTGCCAGCCAAGGACTAGCGATCAATGAGCAGTTCTTC,CASQGLAINEQFF
-,TRBJ1-6,-,TRBV19,TGTGCCAGTAGGTCCGGAATTGGGACAACACCCCTCCACTTT,CASRSGIGTTPLHF
-,TRBJ1-5,-,TRBV21-1,TGTGCCAGCAGCCCGCAAAGGGGACAGATCTCTGCTCAGCCCCAGCATTTT,CASSPQRGQISAQPQHF
TRBD2,TRBJ2-5,-,TRBV2,TGTGCCAGCAGTGAATCGGCTAGCGGGAGAGGAAAAGAGACCCAGTACTTC,CASSESASGRGKETQYF
-,TRBJ1-5,-,TRBV21-1,TGTGCCAGCACCGGGACAGCCGCGAGTGGCAATCAGCCCCAGCATTTT,CASTGTAASGNQPQHF
-,TRBJ1-5,few,TRBV5-1,TGCGCCAGCAGCTTGGACGAGAGCGGCAATCAGCCCCAGCATTTT,CASSLDESGNQPQHF
TRBD1,TRBJ1-4,-,TRBV11-2,TGTGCCAGCAGCCCAGATCCGGGGACAGGTTTTACGCATGAAAAACTGTTTTTT,CASSPDPGTGFTHEKLFF
-,TRBJ2-3,-,TRBV7-8,TGTGCCAGCAGCTTACGTTACCTGGGCGGGGAAGGAGCAGATACGCAGTATTTT,CASSLRYLGGEGADTQYF